A single T cell receptor (beta chain) is shown here with its context. Its antigen is still unknown. J was trimmed by 2 bases and V by 0 bases; bases with no gene match: 2. The germline V gene has CDR1 SGHRS and CDR2 YFSETQ. The CDR3 totals 15 residues. The donors were healthy bone marrow donors. The entry originates in a study of cytomegalovirus exposure and HLA in healthy donors. The primer mix had 60 Vbeta and 13 Jbeta primers. Here immunoSEQ multiplex PCR was the method, and the copy in TCRdb shows in-frame clones only, minus some. The data show fewer than 110,000 clones, approximately 89% seen once. Study results and caveats: Analysis performed later found 16,951 TCR beta sequences associated with HLA alleles at 0.05 false discovery rate. Through in vitro validation, three CMV-associated chains were shown to be specific for CMV antigens. Versus the approximately 700-donor mean, an Asian-associated ancestry cluster reportedly showed fewer N-insertions in a later analysis.

Sequenced input: PBMCs. This receptor was identified in a man aged 30 to 45 in good health and CMV-seronegative. The rearrangement uses TRBV5-1 and TRBJ1-5; TRBD1 matches 7 bases. The chain's CDR3 is CASSLGTGGNQPQHF. The CDR3 DNA sequence: TGCGCCAGCAGCTTGGGCACAGGGGGCAATCAGCCCCAGCATTTT.